Following are 2 T cell receptor beta chains from one sample sequenced in a study of blood T cell repertoires in COVID-19. Repertoires were generated with immunoSEQ multiplex PCR, while TCRdb's copy carries only in-frame clones and drops some. Of about 260,000 clones in the sample, about 89% are singletons; the top ten hold roughly 1.6%. Specimen: peripheral blood. All receptors come from a woman aged 40 to 50 who had recovered from COVID-19.

The chain joins TRBV6-5 to TRBJ2-5, with D perhaps matching TRBD2 (6 bases). The CDR3 loop spans 15 amino acids. Germline assignment: CDR1 MNHEY and CDR2 SVGAGI. V was clipped by 6 bases and J by 5 bases, with 19 bases between them. CDR3 sequence: CASSRGILRGETQYF. The CDR3 DNA reads as TGTGCCAGCAGCCGCGGGATCCTACGGGGGGAGACCCAGTACTTC.

The V and J genes are TRBV5-1 and TRBJ1-2; no definite D call. The CDR3 is made up of 15 amino acids. Germline-derived CDR1 and CDR2 are SGHRS and YFSETQ. Trimming stripped 7 bases from V and 0 bases from J, with 16 bases between. The CDR3 DNA reads as TGCGCCAGCCACACCGACGCAGGTTCTAACTATGGCTACACCTTC. Residues: CASHTDAGSNYGYTF.